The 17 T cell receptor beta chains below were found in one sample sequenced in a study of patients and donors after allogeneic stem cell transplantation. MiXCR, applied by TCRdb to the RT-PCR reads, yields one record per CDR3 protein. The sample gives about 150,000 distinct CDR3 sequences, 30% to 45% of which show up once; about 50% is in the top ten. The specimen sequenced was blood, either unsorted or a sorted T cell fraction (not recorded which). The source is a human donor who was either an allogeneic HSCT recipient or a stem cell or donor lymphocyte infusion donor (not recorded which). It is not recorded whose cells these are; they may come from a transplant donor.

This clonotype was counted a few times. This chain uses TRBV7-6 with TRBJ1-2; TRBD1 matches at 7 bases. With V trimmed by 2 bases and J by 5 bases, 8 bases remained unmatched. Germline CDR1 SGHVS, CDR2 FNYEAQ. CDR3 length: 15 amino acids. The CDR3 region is CASSLRRQGVYGYTF. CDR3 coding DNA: TGTGCCAGCAGCTTACGGCGACAGGGCGTATATGGCTACACCTTC.

CDR3 DNA: TGTGCCAGCAGCTTAGAGTCGCTCTACGAGCAGTACGTC. Its translation: CASSLESLYEQYV. V gene TRBV7-9 combines with J gene TRBJ2-7; D gene ambiguous. The germline gives CDR1 SEHNR, CDR2 FQNEAQ (reference sequence). This CDR3 region has 13 residues. The germline V and J ends were trimmed by 1 base and 3 bases, with 7 bases remaining between them.

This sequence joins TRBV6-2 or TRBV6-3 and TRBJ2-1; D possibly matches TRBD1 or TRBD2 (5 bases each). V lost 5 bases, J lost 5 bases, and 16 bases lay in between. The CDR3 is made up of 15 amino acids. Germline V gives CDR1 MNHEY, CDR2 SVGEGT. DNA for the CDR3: TGTGCCAGCAGTCTTTACCGGGACGCCAACAATGAGCAGTTCTTC. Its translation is CASSLYRDANNEQFF.

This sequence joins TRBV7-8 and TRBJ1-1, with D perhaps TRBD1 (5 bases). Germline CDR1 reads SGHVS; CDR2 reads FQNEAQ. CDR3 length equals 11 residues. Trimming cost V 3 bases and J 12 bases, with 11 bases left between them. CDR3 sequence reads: CASSLGGITFF. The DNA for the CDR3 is TGTGCCAGCAGCTTGGGGGGGATAACTTTCTTT.

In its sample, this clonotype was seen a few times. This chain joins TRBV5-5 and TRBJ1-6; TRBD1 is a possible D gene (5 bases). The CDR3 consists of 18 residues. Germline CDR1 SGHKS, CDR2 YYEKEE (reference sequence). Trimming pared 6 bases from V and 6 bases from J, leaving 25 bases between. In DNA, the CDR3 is TGTGCCAGCACCTTTGATGTACTGGGACCGGGACGTAATTCACCCCTCCACTTT. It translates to CASTFDVLGPGRNSPLHF.

Here the CDR3 DNA reads TGTGCCAGCAGTTTATCATCTGGAGATACGCAGTATTTT. It specifies CASSLSSGDTQYF. The chain carries TRBV12-3 or TRBV12-4 and TRBJ2-3; D gene ambiguous. The CDR3 covers 13 residues. V shed 2 bases and J shed 5 bases, with 8 bases lying between them.

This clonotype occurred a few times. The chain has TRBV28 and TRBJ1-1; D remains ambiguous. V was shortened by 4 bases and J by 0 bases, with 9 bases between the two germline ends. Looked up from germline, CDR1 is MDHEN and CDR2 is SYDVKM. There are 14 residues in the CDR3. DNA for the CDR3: TGTGCCAGCAGTTACGGTTCCATGAACACTGAAGCTTTCTTT. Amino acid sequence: CASSYGSMNTEAFF.

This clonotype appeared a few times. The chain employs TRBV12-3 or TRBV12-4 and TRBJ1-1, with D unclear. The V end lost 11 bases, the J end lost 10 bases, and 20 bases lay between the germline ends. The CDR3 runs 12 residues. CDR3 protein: CALSLPDGGAFF. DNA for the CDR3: TGTGCCCTAAGTTTACCGGACGGAGGAGCTTTCTTT.

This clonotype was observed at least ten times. The CDR3 DNA sequence: TGTGCCAGCAGTTTGAGGGGGTACGATCGGGTGGACTATGGCTACACCTTC. This translates into CASSLRGYDRVDYGYTF. The V gene is TRBV27, the J gene TRBJ1-2, with a tentative D call TRBD1 (6 bases). Germline V gives CDR1 MNHEY, CDR2 SMNVEV (reference sequence). This CDR3 is built from 17 residues. V lost 3 bases and J lost 3, with 20 bases in between.

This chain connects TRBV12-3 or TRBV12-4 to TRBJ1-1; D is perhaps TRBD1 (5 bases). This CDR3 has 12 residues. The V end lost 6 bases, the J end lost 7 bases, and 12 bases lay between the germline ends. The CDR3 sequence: CASSQGAGEAFF. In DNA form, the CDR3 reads TGTGCCAGCAGCCAAGGGGCCGGTGAAGCTTTCTTT.

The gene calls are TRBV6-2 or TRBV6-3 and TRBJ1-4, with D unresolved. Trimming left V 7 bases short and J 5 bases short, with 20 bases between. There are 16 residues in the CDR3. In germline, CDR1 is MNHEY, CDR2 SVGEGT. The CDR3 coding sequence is TGTGCCAGCATCAGAACGCCCTCACGGGTGAATGAAAAACTGTTTTTT. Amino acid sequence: CASIRTPSRVNEKLFF.

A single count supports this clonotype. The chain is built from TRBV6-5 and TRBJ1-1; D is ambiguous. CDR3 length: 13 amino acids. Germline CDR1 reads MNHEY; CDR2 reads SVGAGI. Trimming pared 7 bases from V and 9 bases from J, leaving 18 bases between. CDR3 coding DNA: TGTGCCAGCACCACCGGTGGGATATCTAAAGCTTTCTTT. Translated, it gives CASTTGGISKAFF.

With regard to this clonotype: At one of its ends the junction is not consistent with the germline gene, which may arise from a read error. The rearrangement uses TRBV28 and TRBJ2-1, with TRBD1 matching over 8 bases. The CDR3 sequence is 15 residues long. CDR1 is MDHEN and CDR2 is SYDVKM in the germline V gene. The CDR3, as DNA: TGTGCCAGCAGTGGGCGGCCAGGGGGCATGAATGAGCAGTGCTTC. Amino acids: CASSGRPGGMNEQCF.

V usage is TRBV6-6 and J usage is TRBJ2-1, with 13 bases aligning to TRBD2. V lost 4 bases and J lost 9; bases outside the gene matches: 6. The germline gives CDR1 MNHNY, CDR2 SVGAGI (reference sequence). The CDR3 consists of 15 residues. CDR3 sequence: CASSSRLAGGGEQFF. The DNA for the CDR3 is TGTGCCAGCAGTTCCCGACTAGCGGGGGGCGGTGAGCAGTTCTTC.

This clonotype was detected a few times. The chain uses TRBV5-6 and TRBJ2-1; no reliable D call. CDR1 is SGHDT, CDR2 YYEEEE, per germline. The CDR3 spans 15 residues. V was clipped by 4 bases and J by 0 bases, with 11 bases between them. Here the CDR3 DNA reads TGTGCCAGCAGCCGAGTTACCTTCTCCTACAATGAGCAGTTCTTC. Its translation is CASSRVTFSYNEQFF.

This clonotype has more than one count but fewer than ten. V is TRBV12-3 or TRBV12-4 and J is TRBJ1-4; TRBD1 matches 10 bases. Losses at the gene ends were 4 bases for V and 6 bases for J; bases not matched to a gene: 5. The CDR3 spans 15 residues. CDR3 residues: CASSSAGTGDEKLFF. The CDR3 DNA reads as TGTGCCAGCAGTTCCGCCGGGACAGGGGATGAAAAACTGTTTTTT.

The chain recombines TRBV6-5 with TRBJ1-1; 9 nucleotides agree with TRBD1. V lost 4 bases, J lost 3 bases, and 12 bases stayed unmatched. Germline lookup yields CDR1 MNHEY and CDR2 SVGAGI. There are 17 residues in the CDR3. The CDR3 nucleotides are TGTGCCAGCAGTTTGGGGACAGGGATCGGCCGGGACACTGAAGCTTTCTTT. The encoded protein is CASSLGTGIGRDTEAFF.